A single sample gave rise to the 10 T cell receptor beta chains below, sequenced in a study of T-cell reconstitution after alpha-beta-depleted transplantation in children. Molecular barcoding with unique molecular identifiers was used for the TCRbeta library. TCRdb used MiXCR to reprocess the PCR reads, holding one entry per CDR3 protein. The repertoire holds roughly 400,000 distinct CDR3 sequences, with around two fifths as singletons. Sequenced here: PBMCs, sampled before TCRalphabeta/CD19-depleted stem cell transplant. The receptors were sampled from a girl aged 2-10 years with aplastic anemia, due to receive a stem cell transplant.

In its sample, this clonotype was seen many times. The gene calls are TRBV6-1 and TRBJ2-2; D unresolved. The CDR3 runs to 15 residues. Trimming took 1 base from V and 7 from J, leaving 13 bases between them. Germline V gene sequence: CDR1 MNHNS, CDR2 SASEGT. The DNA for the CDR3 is TGTGCCAGCAGTGAAGGATCCCCCTACGGCGGGGAGCTGTTTTTT. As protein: CASSEGSPYGGELFF.

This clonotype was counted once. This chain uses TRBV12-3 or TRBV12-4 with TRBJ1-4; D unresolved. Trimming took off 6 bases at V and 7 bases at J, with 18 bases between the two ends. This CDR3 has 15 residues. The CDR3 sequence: CASSLVLDFTEKLFF. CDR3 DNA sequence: TGTGCCAGCAGCCTGGTGCTGGACTTTACTGAAAAACTGTTTTTT.

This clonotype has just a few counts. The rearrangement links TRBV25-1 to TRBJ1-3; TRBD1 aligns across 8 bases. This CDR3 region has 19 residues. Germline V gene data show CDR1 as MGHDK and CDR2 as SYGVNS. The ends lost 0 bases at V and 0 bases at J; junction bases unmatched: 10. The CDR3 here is CASSEYKGDRPYSGNTIYF. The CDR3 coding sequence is TGTGCCAGCAGTGAATATAAGGGGGACAGGCCTTACTCTGGAAACACCATATATTTT.

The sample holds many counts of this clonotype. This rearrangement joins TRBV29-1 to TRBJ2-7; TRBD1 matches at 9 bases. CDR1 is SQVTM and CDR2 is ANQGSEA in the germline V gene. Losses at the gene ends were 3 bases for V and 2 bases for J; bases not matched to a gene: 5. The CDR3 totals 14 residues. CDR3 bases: TGCAGCGTTGATTCGGGACAGGGAACCTACGAGCAGTACTTC. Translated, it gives CSVDSGQGTYEQYF.

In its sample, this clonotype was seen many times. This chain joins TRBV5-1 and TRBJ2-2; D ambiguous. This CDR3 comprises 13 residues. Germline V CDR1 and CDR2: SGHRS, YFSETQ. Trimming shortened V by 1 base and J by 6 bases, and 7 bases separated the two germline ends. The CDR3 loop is CASSLYGAGELFF. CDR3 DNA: TGCGCCAGCAGCTTGTATGGGGCCGGGGAGCTGTTTTTT.

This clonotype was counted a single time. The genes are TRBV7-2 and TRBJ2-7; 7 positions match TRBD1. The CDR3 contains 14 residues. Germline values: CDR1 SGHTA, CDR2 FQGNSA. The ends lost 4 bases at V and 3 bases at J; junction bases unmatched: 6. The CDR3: CASSWDRENYEQYF. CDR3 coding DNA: TGTGCCAGCAGCTGGGACAGAGAGAACTACGAGCAGTACTTC.

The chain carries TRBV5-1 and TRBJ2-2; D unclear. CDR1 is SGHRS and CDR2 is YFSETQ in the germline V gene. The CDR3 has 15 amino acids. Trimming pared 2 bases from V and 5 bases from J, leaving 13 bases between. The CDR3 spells CASSFVTASTGELFF. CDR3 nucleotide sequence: TGCGCCAGCAGCTTTGTAACAGCTAGTACCGGGGAGCTGTTTTTT. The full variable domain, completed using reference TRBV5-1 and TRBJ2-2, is KAGVTQTPRYLIKTRGQQVTLSCSPISGHRSVSWYQQTPGQGLQFLFEYFSETQRNKGNFPGRFSGRQFSNSRSEMNVSTLELGDSALYLCASSFVTASTGELFFGEGSRLTVL.

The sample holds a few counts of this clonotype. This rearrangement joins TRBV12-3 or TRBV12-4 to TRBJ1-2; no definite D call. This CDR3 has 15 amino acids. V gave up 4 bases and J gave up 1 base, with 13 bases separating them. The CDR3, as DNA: TGTGCCAGCAGTTATCAAAGCATTAATAACTATGGCTACACCTTC. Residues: CASSYQSINNYGYTF.

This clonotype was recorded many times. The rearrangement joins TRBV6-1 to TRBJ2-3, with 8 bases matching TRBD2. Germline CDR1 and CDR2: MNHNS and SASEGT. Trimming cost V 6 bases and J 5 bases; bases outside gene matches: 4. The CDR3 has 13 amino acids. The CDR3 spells CASSISGKDTQYF. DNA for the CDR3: TGTGCCAGCAGCATTAGCGGGAAAGATACGCAGTATTTT.

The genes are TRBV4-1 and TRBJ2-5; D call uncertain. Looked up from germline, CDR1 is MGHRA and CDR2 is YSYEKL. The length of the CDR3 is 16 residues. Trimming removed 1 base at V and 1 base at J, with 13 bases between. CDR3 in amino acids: CASSQGRVGPQETQYF. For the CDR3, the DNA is TGCGCCAGCAGCCAAGGACGCGTTGGGCCCCAAGAGACCCAGTACTTC.